This TCR beta chain was found in a study of shared clonotypes between healthy human individuals. Between the trimmed V and J ends, which lost 6 bases and 0 bases, there was a span of 9 bases. Germline CDR1 is MNHNS and CDR2 is SASEGT. The CDR3 is made up of 13 amino acids. Each PCR replicate from the sorted subsets contained around 0.2 ug DNA, which is 25,000 to 30,000 T cell genomes. Assay used: immunoSEQ multiplex PCR; TCRdb lists only in-frame clones, some missing. The repertoire includes roughly 380,000 clones, just over 95% of them detected once, and around 0.3% sits in the top ten. Healthy HIV-negative adults with no recent acute infections or vaccinations were recruited as donors. CCR7-negative CD45RA+ TemRA cells were combined with CD45RO+ cells to form CD8 memory.

The sequenced sample was memory CD8+ T cells sorted from blood. Specified subset: CD45RO+ cells pooled with CCR7-negative TemRA cells. The sequence derives from a man under 40 in good health. V is TRBV6-1 and J is TRBJ2-7; the D gene is possibly TRBD1 (7 bases). CDR3 region: CASRRDSSYEQYF. The CDR3 nucleotides are TGTGCCAGCAGGCGGGACAGCTCCTACGAGCAGTACTTC.